Presented here are 9 T cell receptor beta chains from one specimen sequenced in a study of identical twins. Via MiXCR, TCRdb re-called the 5' RACE reads, giving one row per CDR3 protein. The sample contains around 570,000 distinct CDR3 sequences, nearly 10% of which appear only once. These same records also appear under a second study, on yellow fever vaccine responses in identical twins.

The sample consisted of PBMCs. The receptors here all came from a woman aged 18-30 years in good health.

This clonotype was recorded at least ten times. This rearrangement joins TRBV20-1 to TRBJ2-3; maybe TRBD1 (5 bases). CDR3 size: 14 residues. Deletions cut 2 bases from V and 4 bases from J, with 13 bases between. In germline, CDR1 is DFQATT, CDR2 SNEGSKA (reference sequence). The CDR3 reads CSARRGRAPDTQYF. CDR3 bases: TGCAGTGCTAGAAGGGGCAGGGCCCCAGATACGCAGTATTTT.

This clonotype was found once. The chain joins TRBV6-1 to TRBJ2-1; 10 bases are a match to TRBD2. Germline V CDR1 and CDR2: MNHNS, SASEGT. With 5 bases clipped from V and 5 bases from J, the junction kept 9 bases outside the gene matches. The CDR3 contains 16 residues. CDR3 loop: CASSPWTSGKNNEQFF. The CDR3 nucleotides read TGTGCCAGCAGTCCATGGACTAGCGGCAAAAACAATGAGCAGTTCTTC.

This clonotype was counted ten times or more. The rearrangement uses TRBV24-1 and TRBJ2-3; 9 bases map to TRBD2. In germline, CDR1 is KGHDR, CDR2 SFDVKD. The CDR3 is 13 residues long. V lost 8 bases and J lost 6; bases outside the gene matches: 5. The CDR3 loop reads CATTREGLDTQYF. In nucleotides, the CDR3 is TGTGCCACCACGCGGGAGGGCTTGGATACGCAGTATTTT.

This clonotype has more than one count but fewer than ten. The chain couples TRBV11-2 to TRBJ2-7; D may be TRBD2 (6 bases). V lost 1 base to trimming and J lost 9 bases, with 13 bases between them. CDR3 length equals 13 residues. Germline loops: CDR1 SGHAT, CDR2 FQNNGV. CDR3 protein: CASSLGREFVQYF. The CDR3 DNA reads TGTGCCAGCAGCTTAGGTCGGGAGTTTGTGCAGTACTTC.

The chain recombines TRBV29-1 with TRBJ2-5; the D gene is possibly TRBD2 (7 bases). Trimming shortened V by 4 bases and J by 5 bases, and 17 bases separated the two germline ends. CDR3 length: 14 residues. The germline CDR1 and CDR2 sequences are SQVTM and ANQGSEA. CDR3 amino acids: CSVARGGGKETQYF. CDR3 coding DNA: TGCAGCGTTGCCCGAGGGGGGGGCAAGGAGACCCAGTACTTC.

Regarding this clonotype: It may be a read error: a sequence one base away is much more abundant. This CDR3 reads CASSSEATNEKLVF. The DNA for the CDR3 is TGCGCCAGCAGCTCCGAGGCAACTAATGAAAAACTGGTTTTT. The rearrangement links TRBV5-1 to TRBJ1-4; D ambiguous. Germline CDR1 SGHRS, CDR2 YFSETQ. The CDR3 covers 14 residues.

Many counts were recorded for this clonotype. V usage is TRBV29-1 and J usage is TRBJ1-1; 7 positions agree with TRBD1. The germline V gene has CDR1 SQVTM and CDR2 ANQGSEA. CDR3 length: 13 amino acids. J lost 3 bases, V lost 7 bases, and 8 bases had no gene match. CDR3 nucleotides: TGCAGCGCCGCGGGACAGAGAGACACTGAAGCTTTCTTT. Protein sequence: CSAAGQRDTEAFF.

This clonotype occurred a few times. The V and J genes are TRBV12-3 or TRBV12-4 and TRBJ2-5; TRBD2 might be the D (5 bases). There are 14 residues in the CDR3. The V and J ends lost 6 bases and 5 bases respectively, with 16 bases between them. This chain's CDR3 is CASSQTYRGETQYF. The DNA of the CDR3 is TGTGCCAGCAGCCAAACCTATCGCGGGGAGACCCAGTACTTC.

At least ten counts were recorded for this clonotype. This chain joins TRBV12-3 or TRBV12-4 and TRBJ2-7, with D possibly matching TRBD1 (6 bases). V dropped 6 bases and J dropped 6 bases, with 18 bases sitting between them. The CDR3 runs to 14 residues. DNA for the CDR3: TGTGCCAGCAGCATTCTCCAGGGGATGGGCGAGCAGTACTTC. Translation gives CASSILQGMGEQYF.